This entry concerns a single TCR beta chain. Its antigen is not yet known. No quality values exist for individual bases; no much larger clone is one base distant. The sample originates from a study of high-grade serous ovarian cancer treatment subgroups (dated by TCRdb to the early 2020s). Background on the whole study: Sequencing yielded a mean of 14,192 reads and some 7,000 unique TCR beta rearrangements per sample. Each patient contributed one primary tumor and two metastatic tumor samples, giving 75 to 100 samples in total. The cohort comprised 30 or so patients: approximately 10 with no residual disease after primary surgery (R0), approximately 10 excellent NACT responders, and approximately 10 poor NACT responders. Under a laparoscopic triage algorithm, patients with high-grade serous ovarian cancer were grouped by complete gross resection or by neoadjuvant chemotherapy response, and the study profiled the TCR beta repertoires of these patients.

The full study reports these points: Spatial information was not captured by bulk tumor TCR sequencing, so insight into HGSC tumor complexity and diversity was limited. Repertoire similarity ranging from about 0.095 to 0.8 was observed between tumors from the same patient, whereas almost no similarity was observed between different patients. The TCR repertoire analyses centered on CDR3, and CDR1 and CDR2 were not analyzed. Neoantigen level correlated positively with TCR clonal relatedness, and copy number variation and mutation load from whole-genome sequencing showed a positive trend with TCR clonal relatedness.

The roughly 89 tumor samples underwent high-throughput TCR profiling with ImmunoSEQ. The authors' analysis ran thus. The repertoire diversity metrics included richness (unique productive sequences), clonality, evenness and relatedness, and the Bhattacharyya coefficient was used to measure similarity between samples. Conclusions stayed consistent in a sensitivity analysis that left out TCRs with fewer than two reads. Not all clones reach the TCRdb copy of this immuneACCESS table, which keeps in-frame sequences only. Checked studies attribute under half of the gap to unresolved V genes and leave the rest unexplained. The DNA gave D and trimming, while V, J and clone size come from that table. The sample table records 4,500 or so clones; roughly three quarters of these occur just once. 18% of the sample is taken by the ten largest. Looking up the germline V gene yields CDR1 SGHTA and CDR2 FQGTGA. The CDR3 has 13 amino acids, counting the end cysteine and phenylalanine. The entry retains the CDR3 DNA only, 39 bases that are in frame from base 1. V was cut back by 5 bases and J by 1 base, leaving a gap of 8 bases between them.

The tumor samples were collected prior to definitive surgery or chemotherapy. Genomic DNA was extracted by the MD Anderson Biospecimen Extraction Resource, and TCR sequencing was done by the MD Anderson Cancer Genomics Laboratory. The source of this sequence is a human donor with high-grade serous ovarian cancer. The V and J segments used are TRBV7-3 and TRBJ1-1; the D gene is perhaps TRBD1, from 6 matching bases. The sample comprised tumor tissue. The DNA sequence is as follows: TGTGCCAGCAGCCGACAGGAGAACACTGAAGCTTTCTTT. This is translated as CASSRQENTEAFF.